This entry features one T cell receptor beta chain sequence. These data come from a study of cytomegalovirus exposure and HLA in healthy donors. V trimming: 6 bases; J trimming: 7 bases; junction bases outside the gene matches: 9. Germline lookup yields CDR1 SQVTM and CDR2 ANQGSEA. This CDR3 has 12 amino acids. PCR primers comprised 60 Vbeta and 13 Jbeta primers. The data were produced by immunoSEQ multiplex PCR, yet TCRdb's version contains in-frame clones alone and is incomplete. The sample carries around 110,000 clones, 75% recorded once. The chain has TRBV29-1 and TRBJ2-7; 7 bases match TRBD2. Sequencing was done on a sample of PBMCs. This clonotype originated in a male donor in good health and CMV-seropositive. CDR3 nucleotides: TGCAGCGTGGGGGGGTTTTCGCGGGAGCAGTACTTC. Its translation is CSVGGFSREQYF.